Shown below are 31 T cell receptor beta chains from a single sample sequenced in a study of blood T cell repertoires in COVID-19. Assay: immunoSEQ multiplex PCR; the TCRdb copy retains only in-frame clones and omits some. In the table there are approximately 670,000 clones, 85% to 90% of which are singletons. Sequencing input: peripheral blood. These receptors originate from a woman in her late teens or twenties with acute or convalescent COVID-19.

This chain connects TRBV30 to TRBJ2-7; 11 bases align to TRBD1. V was clipped by 5 bases and J by 0 bases; unmatched bases: 6. The germline gives CDR1 GTSNPN, CDR2 SVGIG (reference sequence). There are 15 residues in the CDR3. The CDR3 nucleotides are TGTGCCTGGGGACAGGGGGCTCATCCCTCCTACGAGCAGTACTTC. It translates to CAWGQGAHPSYEQYF.

This chain connects TRBV11-2 to TRBJ1-1; 9 bases are shared with TRBD1. The germline CDR1 and CDR2 sequences are SGHAT and FQNNGV. With 3 bases clipped from V and 4 bases from J, the junction kept 6 bases outside the gene matches. This CDR3 has 15 amino acids. The CDR3 loop reads CASSFRDRVSTEAFF. The CDR3 nucleotides read TGTGCCAGCAGCTTCCGGGACAGGGTAAGCACTGAAGCTTTCTTT.

This chain joins TRBV11-2 and TRBJ1-3; 7 bases are shared with TRBD1. V shed 5 bases, J shed 2 bases, and the junction held 9 bases outside the gene matches. The CDR3 extends over 16 amino acids. Germline V gene sequence: CDR1 SGHAT, CDR2 FQNNGV. The CDR3 here is CASSPRTGRTGNTIYF. DNA of the CDR3: TGTGCCAGCAGCCCGCGGACAGGTCGGACTGGAAACACCATATATTTT. The full variable domain, completed using reference TRBV11-2 and TRBJ1-3, is EAGVAQSPRYKIIEKRQSVAFWCNPISGHATLYWYQQILGQGPKLLIQFQNNGVVDDSQLPKDRFSAERLKGVDSTLKIQPAKLEDSAVYLCASSPRTGRTGNTIYFGEGSWLTVV.

Only a few counts were recorded for this clone. The chain carries TRBV30 and TRBJ1-2; 7 bases align to TRBD1. V shed 4 bases and J 4 bases; nucleotides not matched to a gene: 6. Germline CDR1 GTSNPN, CDR2 SVGIG (reference sequence). CDR3 length equals 13 residues. The CDR3 DNA reads as TGTGCCTGGACAGGACAGGTGTCCTATGGCTACACCTTC. It is translated as CAWTGQVSYGYTF.

The chain has TRBV3-1 (or the pseudogene TRBV3-2) and TRBJ1-4; no clear D gene. CDR1 LGHDT and CDR2 YNNKEL come from the germline V gene (reference sequence). With 0 bases removed from V and 5 bases from J, the gap between germline ends came to 13 bases. CDR3 size: 16 residues. The CDR3 is CASSQELRLGNEKLFF. The CDR3 nucleotides read TGTGCCAGCAGCCAAGAGTTGCGACTTGGGAATGAAAAACTGTTTTTT.

The chain has TRBV4-2 and TRBJ1-4, with D possibly matching TRBD1 (6 bases). Looked up from germline, CDR1 is LGHNA and CDR2 is YNFKEQ. This CDR3 comprises 15 residues. V lost 4 bases to trimming and J lost 10 bases, with 19 bases between them. CDR3 sequence: CASSLPSWDNLKLFF. DNA for the CDR3: TGTGCCAGCAGCCTCCCCAGCTGGGACAACTTAAAACTGTTTTTT.

The chain recombines TRBV9 with TRBJ1-3, with D unclear. V lost 0 bases and J lost 0, with 13 bases in between. Germline V gene sequence: CDR1 SGDLS, CDR2 YYNGEE. This CDR3 spans 17 amino acids. CDR3 residues: CASSVDPRRASGNTIYF. CDR3 nucleotides: TGTGCCAGCAGCGTAGACCCTCGGAGGGCCTCTGGAAACACCATATATTTT. Based on the CDR3 plus reference TRBV9 and TRBJ1-3, the full variable domain is DSGVTQTPKHLITATGQRVTLRCSPRSGDLSVYWYQQSLDQGLQFLIQYYNGEERAKGNILERFSAQQFPDLHSELNLSSLELGDSALYFCASSVDPRRASGNTIYFGEGSWLTVV.

The chain joins TRBV19 to TRBJ2-1; 11 bases map to TRBD2. Germline V lookup: CDR1 LNHDA, CDR2 SQIVND (reference sequence). CDR3 length: 12 amino acids. The ends lost 9 bases at V and 7 bases at J; junction bases unmatched: 2. CDR3 DNA sequence: TGTGCCAGCCGACTAGCGGGGAATGAGCAGTTCTTC. It yields the protein CASRLAGNEQFF.

This clone is a singleton in its sample. V gene TRBV9 combines with J gene TRBJ1-4, with 8 nucleotides matching TRBD1. V trimming: 3 bases; J trimming: 2 bases; junction bases outside the gene matches: 3. CDR3 length equals 15 residues. Germline-derived CDR1 and CDR2 are SGDLS and YYNGEE. The CDR3 loop reads CASSAGQGTNEKLFF. As DNA, the CDR3 is TGTGCCAGCAGCGCAGGACAGGGCACTAATGAAAAACTGTTTTTT. The variable domain in full, completed from reference TRBV9 and TRBJ1-4, reads DSGVTQTPKHLITATGQRVTLRCSPRSGDLSVYWYQQSLDQGLQFLIQYYNGEERAKGNILERFSAQQFPDLHSELNLSSLELGDSALYFCASSAGQGTNEKLFFGSGTQLSVL.

The chain links TRBV19 to TRBJ1-4; unclear D gene. CDR1 and CDR2 from the germline V gene are LNHDA and SQIVND (reference sequence). This CDR3 contains 11 residues. The V end lost 7 bases, the J end lost 12 bases, and 12 bases lay between the germline ends. The CDR3 DNA is TGTGCCAGTACACCGTCCGGGGAACTGTTTTTT. Translated: CASTPSGELFF.

The V gene is TRBV2, the J gene TRBJ2-7; tentatively, D is TRBD1 (6 bases). V shed 1 base and J shed 2 bases, with 12 bases lying between them. CDR3 length equals 15 residues. Germline V gene lookup returns CDR1 SNHLY and CDR2 FYNNEI. Written as DNA, the CDR3 is TGTGCCAGCAGTGAAGGCTCAGGGGCAGCCTACGAGCAGTACTTC. This codes for CASSEGSGAAYEQYF.

The chain combines TRBV5-4 with TRBJ1-1, with TRBD1 identical over 9 bases. V lost 4 bases, J lost 3 bases, and 1 base stayed unmatched. This CDR3 comprises 13 residues. CDR1 and CDR2 from the germline V gene are SGHNT and YYREEE (reference sequence). Written as DNA, the CDR3 is TGTGCCAGCAGCGGGACAGGGTACACTGAAGCTTTCTTT. Protein: CASSGTGYTEAFF. Full variable domain (rest looked up from reference TRBV5-4 and TRBJ1-1): ETGVTQSPTHLIKTRGQQVTLRCSSQSGHNTVSWYQQALGQGPQFIFQYYREEENGRGNFPPRFSGLQFPNYSSELNVNALELDDSALYLCASSGTGYTEAFFGQGTRLTVV.

As DNA, the CDR3 is TGTGCCAGCAGCCCCCGACAGACTAGTTCCACTGAAGCTTTCTTT. Protein: CASSPRQTSSTEAFF. This chain joins TRBV5-4 and TRBJ1-1; a possible D gene is TRBD1 (5 bases). This CDR3 has 15 amino acids. Trimming cost V 4 bases and J 4 bases, with 17 bases left between them. CDR1 is SGHNT and CDR2 is YYREEE in the germline V gene (reference sequence).

Comments on this clone: At one boundary the junction diverges from the germline segment, which might be a read error. V usage is TRBV9 and J usage is TRBJ2-5, with a tentative D call TRBD2 (6 bases). In germline, CDR1 is SGDLS, CDR2 YYNGEE. The CDR3 sequence is 14 residues long. The CDR3 region has the DNA TGTGCCAGCAACGTAATCGGGGGTCAAGAGACCCAGTACTTC. Translated: CASNVIGGQETQYF.

With regard to this clone: Other DNA sequences in this sample translate to the same CDR3. J is TRBJ2-7 and V is TRBV7-6; D may be TRBD2 (6 bases). CDR1 and CDR2 from the germline V gene are SGHVS and FNYEAQ. V was cut by 1 base and J by 1 base, with 8 bases left in between. The CDR3 covers 14 residues. The CDR3 region is CASSLGGGSYEQYF. CDR3 nucleotide sequence: TGTGCCAGCAGCTTAGGCGGAGGGTCCTACGAGCAGTACTTC.

This clone was seen just once. The gene calls are TRBV7-2 and TRBJ1-2, with 9 bases aligning to TRBD1. The CDR3 is made up of 14 amino acids. In germline, CDR1 is SGHTA, CDR2 FQGNSA. The ends lost 3 bases at V and 6 bases at J; junction bases unmatched: 5. The CDR3 region is CASSFTGGADGYTF. The CDR3 bases are TGTGCCAGCAGCTTCACAGGGGGCGCGGATGGCTACACCTTC.

The chain carries TRBV9 and TRBJ2-1, with a tentative D call TRBD2 (6 bases). Trimming cost V 0 bases and J 9 bases, with 13 bases left between them. The CDR3 totals 14 residues. Germline CDR1 reads SGDLS; CDR2 reads YYNGEE. CDR3 loop: CASSVGGDDFEQFF. CDR3 DNA sequence: TGTGCCAGCAGCGTAGGGGGGGACGATTTTGAGCAGTTCTTC.

In this sample, this clone turned up once. The chain joins TRBV7-9 to TRBJ1-2; D remains ambiguous. Germline V gene lookup returns CDR1 SEHNR and CDR2 FQNEAQ (reference sequence). The germline V and J ends were trimmed by 2 bases and 3 bases, with 13 bases remaining between them. The CDR3 has 15 residues. The CDR3 nucleotides are TGTGCCAGCAGCTTATCTCCTCCAACTGACTATGGCTACACCTTC. Its protein product is CASSLSPPTDYGYTF.

The chain uses TRBV9 and TRBJ1-5; tentatively, D is TRBD1 (5 bases). Germline V gene data show CDR1 as SGDLS and CDR2 as YYNGEE. The ends were cut back, 4 bases at V and 0 bases at J, with 11 bases in the middle. This CDR3 has 15 residues. CDR3 protein: CASSPRGYSNQPQHF. CDR3 nucleotide sequence: TGTGCCAGCAGCCCCCGGGGGTATAGCAATCAGCCCCAGCATTTT.

The chain recombines TRBV7-2 with TRBJ2-1; 14 nucleotides line up with TRBD2. Germline CDR1 reads SGHTA; CDR2 reads FQGNSA. The V segment lost 5 bases and the J segment 4 bases; nucleotides outside the gene matches: 4. There are 16 residues in the CDR3. In DNA form, the CDR3 reads TGTGCCAGCAGCCTGACTAGCGGGGGGGAATACAATGAGCAGTTCTTC. Translation gives CASSLTSGGEYNEQFF.

V and J are TRBV25-1 and TRBJ2-1; D gene uncertain. Germline assignment: CDR1 MGHDK and CDR2 SYGVNS. V was clipped by 2 bases and J by 5 bases, with 10 bases between them. This CDR3 has 14 residues. The DNA for the CDR3 is TGTGCCAGCAGTGAAGGCGGCAGAAACAATGAGCAGTTCTTC. Its translation is CASSEGGRNNEQFF.

This sequence joins TRBV7-3 and TRBJ1-1, with a possible D match to TRBD1 (6 bases). The CDR3 runs to 15 residues. Trimming shortened V by 2 bases and J by 4 bases, and 14 bases separated the two germline ends. CDR1 is SGHTA, CDR2 FQGTGA, per germline. The CDR3 spells CASSLWGGGGTEAFF. CDR3 sequence (DNA): TGTGCCAGCAGCTTATGGGGAGGGGGTGGCACTGAAGCTTTCTTT.

V and J are TRBV30 and TRBJ1-1; no reliable D call. V was cut by 5 bases and J by 2 bases, with 15 bases left in between. Looked up from germline, CDR1 is GTSNPN and CDR2 is SVGIG (reference sequence). The CDR3 extends over 14 amino acids. Written as DNA, the CDR3 is TGTGCCTGGGCTGCGGGGTTACACAACACTGAAGCTTTCTTT. Its protein product is CAWAAGLHNTEAFF. The full variable domain, completed using reference TRBV30 and TRBJ1-1, is SQTIHQWPATLVQPVGSPLSLECTVEGTSNPNLYWYRQAAGRGLQLLFYSVGIGQISSEVPQNLSASRPQDRQFILSSKKLLLSDSGFYLCAWAAGLHNTEAFFGQGTRLTVV.

This chain links TRBV6-5 with TRBJ1-3; D may be TRBD1 (6 bases). There are 14 residues in the CDR3. Germline values: CDR1 MNHEY, CDR2 SVGAGI. Trimming removed 10 bases from V and 1 base from J, with 14 bases in between. CDR3 sequence: CATGTGLSGNTIYF. The CDR3 DNA follows: TGTGCCACGGGTACAGGGCTTTCTGGAAACACCATATATTTT.

Written as DNA, the CDR3 is TGTGCCAGCAGCTCCAGACTAGCGGCGGACGAGCAGTACTTC. Translation: CASSSRLAADEQYF. The chain joins TRBV9 to TRBJ2-7; TRBD2 aligns across 9 bases. Germline V CDR1 and CDR2: SGDLS, YYNGEE. The CDR3 totals 14 residues. J lost 5 bases, V lost 4 bases, and 7 bases had no gene match.

The rearrangement links TRBV4-2 to TRBJ2-4; D may be TRBD2 (7 bases). The germline gives CDR1 LGHNA, CDR2 YNFKEQ. V dropped 0 bases and J dropped 10 bases, with 16 bases sitting between them. The length of the CDR3 is 15 residues. DNA for the CDR3: TGTGCCAGCAGCCAAGAGGAGGGGGGGAGAAGGATTCAGTACTTC. The encoded protein is CASSQEEGGRRIQYF.

The rearrangement joins TRBV7-2 to TRBJ1-2, with unresolved D. This CDR3 spans 14 amino acids. Trimming stripped 5 bases from V and 3 bases from J, with 13 bases between. Germline values: CDR1 SGHTA, CDR2 FQGNSA. CDR3 loop: CASSPRAGYYGYTF. The CDR3 DNA reads TGTGCCAGCAGCCCGAGGGCGGGTTACTATGGCTACACCTTC. Combining the CDR3 with reference TRBV7-2 and TRBJ1-2 gives the whole variable domain GAGVSQSPSNKVTEKGKDVELRCDPISGHTALYWYRQSLGQGLEFLIYFQGNSAPDKSGLPSDRFSAERTGGSVSTLTIQRTQQEDSAVYLCASSPRAGYYGYTFGSGTRLTVV.

CDR3 bases: TGTGCCAGCAGTTCCGGACAGGTTCTTAACTATGGCTACACCTTC. Translating gives CASSSGQVLNYGYTF. The chain couples TRBV7-2 to TRBJ1-2, with 7 bases matching TRBD1. The CDR3 is 15 amino acids. CDR1 is SGHTA and CDR2 is FQGNSA in the germline V gene. V lost 6 bases, J lost 1 base, and 8 bases stayed unmatched.

This chain connects TRBV5-6 to TRBJ1-2, with TRBD1 matching 8 bases. J lost 7 bases, V lost 6 bases, and 17 bases had no gene match. This CDR3 region has 16 residues. In germline, CDR1 is SGHDT, CDR2 YYEEEE. The CDR3 bases are TGTGCCAGCACCCCCGGGACAGGATATGGAGGGGGTGGCTACACCTTC. Translation gives CASTPGTGYGGGGYTF.

The J gene is TRBJ1-2, the V gene TRBV7-9, with a tentative D call TRBD1 (5 bases). CDR1 SEHNR and CDR2 FQNEAQ come from the germline V gene (reference sequence). The ends were cut back, 5 bases at V and 4 bases at J, with 20 bases in the middle. The CDR3 spans 16 residues. The CDR3 nucleotides are TGTGCCAGCAGCCTCATAGTTTCCGGGACTGCCTATGGCTACACCTTC. Translated: CASSLIVSGTAYGYTF.

The rearrangement links TRBV5-5 to TRBJ1-3, with D unresolved. Trimming removed 0 bases at V and 0 bases at J, with 10 bases between. The CDR3 has 16 amino acids. Germline loops: CDR1 SGHKS, CDR2 YYEKEE (reference sequence). The CDR3 is CASSLGHSSSGNTIYF. The CDR3 bases are TGTGCCAGCAGCTTGGGGCACAGCAGCTCTGGAAACACCATATATTTT.